These T cell receptor beta chains were read from a single sample in a study of tumor and adjacent non-tumor tissue in lung cancer. Each CDR3 protein is one row after TCRdb ran MiXCR on the multiplex PCR reads. Of about 85,000 distinct CDR3 sequences detected, around 65% appear once; the ten largest clones hold over 12%. The sequenced sample was lung tumor tissue. The receptors come from an older man with non-small cell lung cancer. The CDR3 runs from the conserved cysteine through the conserved F or W. Each record gives: clone size, D gene, J gene, V gene, CDR3 DNA, CDR3 protein. A D gene is named only where the DNA matches it firmly. Expanded clones are given a class, and other clones once, few, many or no size at all.

- TRBD1 TRBJ2-2 TRBV10-3 TGTGTCATCAGTCGACAGGGGGACGTGACCGGGGAGCTGCTTTTT CVISRQGDVTGELLF
- - TRBJ2-1 TRBV6-2/TRBV6-3 TGTGCCGTCAGTCCAAGACTATTCAATGAGCAGTTCTTC CAVSPRLFNEQFF
many TRBD1 TRBJ2-2 TRBV6-6 TGTGCCAATTCCGGGACAGGGGCAATCGGGGAGCTGTTTTTT CANSGTGAIGELFF
- - TRBJ1-2 TRBV11-2 TGTACAAGCAGCTTAGATTTTCGAAGCTATGGCTACACCTTC CTSSLDFRSYGYTF
many - TRBJ1-5 TRBV6-2/TRBV6-3 TGTGCCAGCCGGACAGACTATCAGCCCCAGCATTTT CASRTDYQPQHF
many - TRBJ1-2 TRBV12-3/TRBV12-4 TGTGCCAGCGCCCTGTGGACAGAACCTAACTATGGCTACACCTTC CASALWTEPNYGYTF
- - TRBJ2-6 TRBV7-9 TGTGCCGGCAGTAGCTCTGGGGCCAACGTCCTGACTTTC CAGSSSGANVLTF
- - TRBJ2-1 TRBV10-3 TGTGCCATCAATGATGGAGGAGGATACGATGAGCAGTTCTTC CAINDGGGYDEQFF
- - TRBJ2-3 TRBV6-1 TGTGTTAGCTCAGTCACAGATACGCAGTATTTT CVSSVTDTQYF
once TRBD2 TRBJ2-7 TRBV11-1 TGTACCAGCAGCTTAGGACTAGCGAGCTCCTGCGAACAGTACTTC CTSSLGLASSCEQYF
many - TRBJ1-2 TRBV5-4 TGTGCCAGCAGCCTGGACACGGCGGGCTATGGCTACACCTTC CASSLDTAGYGYTF
medium-sized TRBD2 TRBJ2-7 TRBV6-6 TGTGCCAGCATCGGGGCGGGGGGGACCTACGAGCAGTACTTC CASIGAGGTYEQYF
- - TRBJ2-2 TRBV29-1 TGTAGCGTTGAGGGGAACAGGTTAAAGCTGTTTTTT CSVEGNRLKLFF
- TRBD1 TRBJ2-7 TRBV28 TGTGTCACCAGCCCCCGCTGGTTGGACAGGGGGTCCTACGAGCAGTACTTC CVTSPRWLDRGSYEQYF
- - TRBJ1-2 TRBV4-1 TGTGCCAGGAGCCAAGATCTGACCGACTATGACTACACCTTC CARSQDLTDYDYTF
- - TRBJ2-5 TRBV29-1 TGCAGTGTTGGGTGGGCTAGCTTAAAGACCCAGTACTTC CSVGWASLKTQYF
- - TRBJ1-4 TRBV6-5 TGTGCCAGCAGCAGTGCCCCGTGGGTGGGGATTGAAAAACTGTTTTTT CASSSAPWVGIEKLFF
- - TRBJ2-7 TRBV11-2 TGTGCCAGCAGTTTAGATTTAGCTGGGGGCTCCAGTCGGTACTTC CASSLDLAGGSSRYF
many - TRBJ2-7 TRBV6-1 TGTGCCAGCAGCAAAAGGTGGGACCACGAGCAGTACTTC CASSKRWDHEQYF
- - TRBJ2-7 TRBV11-2 TGTACCAGCAGCTTAAATCCAGGGTACGAGCAGTGCTTC CTSSLNPGYEQCF
many TRBD1 TRBJ1-5 TRBV29-1 TGCAGCGCCCGGACAGGGGATCAGCCCCAGCATTTT CSARTGDQPQHF
- - TRBJ2-3 TRBV11-2 TGTGCCTGCAGCTCGGGACCCACAGATACGCGGTATTTT CACSSGPTDTRYF
- - TRBJ2-1 TRBV6-2/TRBV6-3 TGTGCCAGCAGTAGGTGCTACGATGAGCAGTTCTTC CASSRCYDEQFF
many TRBD1 TRBJ1-5 TRBV10-2 TGCGCCAGCAGGGGGACAGGGGGCAATCAGCCCCAGCATTTT CASRGTGGNQPQHF
many - TRBJ1-1 TRBV28 TGTGCCACCATACAGGGATGGGACACTGAAGCTTTCTTT CATIQGWDTEAFF
- TRBD1 TRBJ2-7 TRBV12-3/TRBV12-4 TGTGCCAGCAGTCTACGGACAGGGGACGGGTACGAGCAATACTTC CASSLRTGDGYEQYF
few - TRBJ1-6 TRBV14 TGTGCCAGCAGCCTAAGTGGAACGCTCGTCAAGGCCCTCCACTTT CASSLSGTLVKALHF
- - TRBJ2-3 TRBV11-2 TGTGCCAGTAGCTTATTTTCCAGGCGACTCAGGTATTTT CASSLFSRRLRYF
- - TRBJ2-3 TRBV10-2 TGCGCCAGCCTGAAGTCACACACAGATACGCAGTATTTT CASLKSHTDTQYF
few - TRBJ2-7 TRBV11-1 TGTGCTAGCAGCCCAGGTCGAACCTGGAGCTCCTACGGGCAGTACTTC CASSPGRTWSSYGQYF
- - TRBJ1-3 TRBV11-2 TGTGCCAGCAGCCAACAGGTCTTCTCTGGAAACACTATATATTTT CASSQQVFSGNTIYF
once - TRBJ2-7 TRBV11-1 TGTGCCAGCAGTCTACACTGCGAGCAGTACTTC CASSLHCEQYF
many - TRBJ2-3 TRBV6-5 TGTGCCAGCAGTTCCATACAGGGAGCGGGGACAGATACGCAGTATTTT CASSSIQGAGTDTQYF
- - TRBJ2-5 TRBV29-1 TGCAGCGGCGGGACTCCTGAATGGACCCAATACTTC CSGGTPEWTQYF
few TRBD1 TRBJ2-2 TRBV6-1 TGTGCCAGCAGTTGGACAGGGGCCGGGGAGCTGTTTTTT CASSWTGAGELFF
- - TRBJ1-2 TRBV11-3 TGTGCCAGCAGCTTAGCAACTTATGGCTGCACCTTC CASSLATYGCTF
- TRBD2 TRBJ2-7 TRBV20-1 TGCAGTGCGACCGGGACTAGCGGGGGAACCTACGAGCAGTACTTC CSATGTSGGTYEQYF
- - TRBJ2-2 TRBV28 TGTGCCAGCAGCTTGGGTGGAGGGGGCCTACTCGCGAACACCGGGGAGCTGCTTTTT CASSLGGGGLLANTGELLF
few TRBD1 TRBJ1-5 TRBV5-1 TGCGCCAGCAGCTTGGATCCCAGGGGGCAGGGCAATCAGCCCCAGCATTTT CASSLDPRGQGNQPQHF
- TRBD2 TRBJ2-3 TRBV10-2 TGCGCCAGCAGCCTGATTAGCGGGAGCTCCTGGAGTACGCAGTATTTT CASSLISGSSWSTQYF
- - TRBJ2-6 TRBV14 TGTCCCAGCAGCCAAGATGAGCAGCGGGCTGCTGGGGCCAACGTCCTGACTTTC CPSSQDEQRAAGANVLTF
few - TRBJ2-2 TRBV11-2 TGTGCCTGCACTAACGCCGAGAACACCGGGGAGCTGTTTTTT CACTNAENTGELFF
- - TRBJ1-2 TRBV12-3/TRBV12-4 TGTGCCATCAGTATTGACCCGTCTACTCTAAGCACCTTC CAISIDPSTLSTF
- - TRBJ2-7 TRBV11-1 TGTGCCAGCAGCTCCCGTCAGAGGTACGAGCAGTACTTC CASSSRQRYEQYF
- - TRBJ2-1 TRBV24-1 TGTGCCACCATTGTTGTCCCCTTTAATGAGCAGTTCTTC CATIVVPFNEQFF
many TRBD2 TRBJ2-5 TRBV6-6 TGTGCGACTTTAGCGGGGGGCAAACAAGAGACCCAGTACTTC CATLAGGKQETQYF